These 5 T cell receptor beta chains came from one sample sequenced in a study of cytomegalovirus exposure and HLA in healthy donors. Use of 60 Vbeta and 13 Jbeta primers characterized the PCR. The method was immunoSEQ multiplex PCR; TCRdb's version includes in-frame clones alone and lacks a portion of them. This table holds under 250,000 clones, more than 65% found once. Sequences were obtained from PBMCs. The receptor set was obtained from a man aged 50-60 years in good health and CMV-seronegative.

The gene calls are TRBV6-5 and TRBJ1-2; 7 bases agree with TRBD1. V lost 8 bases and J lost 7; bases outside the gene matches: 10. Germline-derived CDR1 and CDR2 are MNHEY and SVGAGI. The CDR3 has 13 residues. The CDR3 coding sequence is TGTGCCAGCTCGAGACAGGGTCTAGGTGGCTACACCTTC. It yields the protein CASSRQGLGGYTF.

The rearrangement joins TRBV7-9 to TRBJ2-2; 9 bases line up with TRBD2. In germline, CDR1 is SEHNR, CDR2 FQNEAQ (reference sequence). The CDR3 length is 16 residues. J gave up 7 bases and V 1 base, and 7 bases lay outside the gene matches. The CDR3 bases are TGTGCCAGCAGCTTAGGGGTAGCGGGAGCCGTCGGGGAGCTGTTTTTT. Translating it yields CASSLGVAGAVGELFF.

V and J are TRBV6-6 and TRBJ2-4; no reliable D call. V was trimmed by 0 bases and J by 5 bases, leaving 8 bases between them. This CDR3 is built from 14 residues. Germline lookup yields CDR1 MNHNY and CDR2 SVGAGI (reference sequence). The CDR3 region has the DNA TGTGCCAGCAGTTACTCGAGAAGTGAAAACATTCAGTACTTC. Its protein product is CASSYSRSENIQYF.

The rearrangement uses TRBV30 and TRBJ1-5; TRBD1 is a possible D gene (6 bases). V lost 0 bases to trimming and J lost 6 bases, with 15 bases between them. The germline gives CDR1 GTSNPN, CDR2 SVGIG (reference sequence). This CDR3 has 15 residues. The chain's CDR3 is CAWSVQGSGRQPQHF. DNA of the CDR3: TGTGCCTGGAGTGTACAGGGCTCGGGCCGTCAGCCCCAGCATTTT.

The V gene is TRBV9, the J gene TRBJ2-2; no reliable D call. The ends were cut back, 0 bases at V and 4 bases at J, with 13 bases in the middle. The CDR3 has 16 residues. Germline assignment: CDR1 SGDLS and CDR2 YYNGEE. The CDR3 loop is CASSVESELITGELFF. The CDR3 DNA is TGTGCCAGCAGCGTAGAGTCCGAGCTCATCACCGGGGAGCTGTTTTTT.